This is a list of T cell receptor beta chains from one sample in a study of CD8 T cells in ankylosing spondylitis. TCRdb independently ran MiXCR on the 5' RACE reads; one entry per CDR3 protein. The sample has a few hundred thousand distinct CDR3 sequences; around 21% are singletons. Sequencing was carried out using blood, either unsorted or a sorted T cell fraction (not recorded which). The receptors come from a female donor with ankylosing spondylitis or in good health (not recorded which). The CDR3 runs from the conserved cysteine through the conserved F or W. D genes are given only for firm matches. Clone size is shown for a subset of rows, as once, few, many or a class of expanded clone.

cdr3_nt cdr3_aa j_call clone_size d_call v_call
TGCGCCAGCATGGTAGCGGGGACACCACACAATGAGCAGTTCTTC CASMVAGTPHNEQFF TRBJ2-1 few TRBD2 TRBV10-2
TGTGCCAGCAGCTTGGGTGGGGGGTTAAGAGTGAACACTGAAGCTTTCTTT CASSLGGGLRVNTEAFF TRBJ1-1 NA NA TRBV7-2
TGTGCCAGCACCCCCCTGTGGGACAGGGGTGTAAATGAGCAGTTCTTC CASTPLWDRGVNEQFF TRBJ2-1 NA TRBD1 TRBV27
TGTGCCAGCAGCCTGCCGGGACAGGATTACGAGCAGTACTTC CASSLPGQDYEQYF TRBJ2-7 few TRBD1 TRBV5-6
TGTGCCAGCCACGGCCTTGGAGGTGGCTACACCTTC CASHGLGGGYTF TRBJ1-2 NA NA TRBV12-3/TRBV12-4
TGTGCCAGCAGCTTAACGAGAAACACCATATATTTT CASSLTRNTIYF TRBJ1-3 few NA TRBV11-2
TGTGCCAGCAGCCAGCGCGATAGCGGGATGATAAGCACAGATACGCAGTATTTT CASSQRDSGMISTDTQYF TRBJ2-3 few TRBD2 TRBV4-2
TGTGCCAGCAGTACCCAGGGGGCCAAAAACATTCAGTACTTC CASSTQGAKNIQYF TRBJ2-4 few NA TRBV12-3/TRBV12-4
TGTGCCAGCAGTTTCGTGGGACATCAGCCCCAGCATTTT CASSFVGHQPQHF TRBJ1-5 many NA TRBV27
TGTGCCAGCAGCTTCAGGGGTTTCAGCTCCTACAATGAGCAGTTCTTC CASSFRGFSSYNEQFF TRBJ2-1 few NA TRBV5-6
TGCAGTGCTAGCCCTTTACATAGGGAGGGATTCTCCTACAATGAGCAGTTCTTC CSASPLHREGFSYNEQFF TRBJ2-1 NA TRBD2 TRBV20-1
TGTGCCAGCAGTCTTAGCGTGCTCAAAACCTACGAGCAGTACTTC CASSLSVLKTYEQYF TRBJ2-7 NA NA TRBV12-3/TRBV12-4
TGTGCCAGCAGTTTTGGGACAGGGGTAAAGGAGCAGTACTTC CASSFGTGVKEQYF TRBJ2-7 many TRBD1 TRBV12-3/TRBV12-4
TGCAGTGCTAGAGATTTTGCCCGTAGCGGGAGGGTCCTTGATGAGCAGTTCTTC CSARDFARSGRVLDEQFF TRBJ2-1 NA TRBD2 TRBV20-1
TGTGCCAGCAGTTATTTCAGAGGTAGGGAGCAGTACTTC CASSYFRGREQYF TRBJ2-7 NA NA TRBV12-3/TRBV12-4
TGCAGTGCTCCCAGGGTCGGCCGCCATCTTCATGGCTACACCTTC CSAPRVGRHLHGYTF TRBJ1-2 NA NA TRBV20-1
TGTGCCATCAGTGAGTCAACTAGCGGAGGCGGGGAGACCCAGTACTTC CAISESTSGGGETQYF TRBJ2-5 NA TRBD2 TRBV10-3
TGCAGTGCTAAAGGGTTAGGTGAGCAGTTCTTC CSAKGLGEQFF TRBJ2-1 many NA TRBV20-1
TGTGCCAGTAGGACGACAGGCCCGTCGGATGAGCAGTTCTTC CASRTTGPSDEQFF TRBJ2-1 NA NA TRBV19
TGTGCCAGCTTCCCCCTACCCGGGACTAGCGGGACCGGGGAGCTGTTTTTT CASFPLPGTSGTGELFF TRBJ2-2 once TRBD2 TRBV28
TGTGCCAGCAGCCCGACTAGCGGGGATTACTACGAGCAGTACTTC CASSPTSGDYYEQYF TRBJ2-7 NA TRBD2 TRBV7-2
TGCGCCAGCAACTCCCGGGGCCCCAATCAGCCCCAGCATTTT CASNSRGPNQPQHF TRBJ1-5 many NA TRBV10-2
TGTGCCAGCAGCTTAGGATGGCAGGGCCTGAACTATGGCTACACCTTC CASSLGWQGLNYGYTF TRBJ1-2 NA NA TRBV7-2